This T cell receptor beta chain stems from a study of blood T cells in healthy people across ages. Across the study: Template switching retrieved approximately one barcoded beta molecule for each two T cells.

Study observations and caveats: Both naive CD4+ cell counts and diversity were greater in long-lived donors than in aged donors.

PCR was performed a second time for about 7 to 12 cycles using a sample-barcoded 5' primer and a J-beta primer mix. Each single sample gave us at least 2.5 million CDR3-containing paired-end reads. TCRdb re-analysed the 5' RACE reads in MiXCR, keeping a single row per CDR3 protein. This sample has about 1.8 million distinct CDR3 sequences, with 49% found just once. Comment on this clonotype: Its antigen is undetermined.

Trimming took off 4 bases at V and 6 bases at J, with 14 bases between the two ends. The CDR3 consists of 14 residues. CDR1 LGHNA and CDR2 YSLEER come from the germline V gene. Sample: blood. This sequence joins TRBV4-3 and TRBJ2-3, with D possibly TRBD1 on 6 matching bases. The receptor was isolated from a woman aged 40 to 55 in good health. In nucleotides, the CDR3 is TGCGCCAGCAGCCGAAGAGTAGACAGGGATACGCAGTATTTT. Its translation: CASSRRVDRDTQYF.